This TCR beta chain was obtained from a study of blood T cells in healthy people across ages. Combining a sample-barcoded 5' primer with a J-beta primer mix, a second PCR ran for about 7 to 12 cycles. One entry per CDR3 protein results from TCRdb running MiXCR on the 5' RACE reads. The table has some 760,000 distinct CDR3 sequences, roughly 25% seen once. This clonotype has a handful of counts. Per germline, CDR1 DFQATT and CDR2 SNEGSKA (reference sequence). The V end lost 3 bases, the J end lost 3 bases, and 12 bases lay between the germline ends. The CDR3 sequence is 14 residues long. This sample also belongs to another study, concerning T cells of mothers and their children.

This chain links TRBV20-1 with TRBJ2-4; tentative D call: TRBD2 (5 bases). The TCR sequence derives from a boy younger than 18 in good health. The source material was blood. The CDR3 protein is CSASNPEVKNIQYF. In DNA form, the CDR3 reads TGCAGTGCTAGTAACCCGGAGGTCAAAAACATTCAGTACTTC.